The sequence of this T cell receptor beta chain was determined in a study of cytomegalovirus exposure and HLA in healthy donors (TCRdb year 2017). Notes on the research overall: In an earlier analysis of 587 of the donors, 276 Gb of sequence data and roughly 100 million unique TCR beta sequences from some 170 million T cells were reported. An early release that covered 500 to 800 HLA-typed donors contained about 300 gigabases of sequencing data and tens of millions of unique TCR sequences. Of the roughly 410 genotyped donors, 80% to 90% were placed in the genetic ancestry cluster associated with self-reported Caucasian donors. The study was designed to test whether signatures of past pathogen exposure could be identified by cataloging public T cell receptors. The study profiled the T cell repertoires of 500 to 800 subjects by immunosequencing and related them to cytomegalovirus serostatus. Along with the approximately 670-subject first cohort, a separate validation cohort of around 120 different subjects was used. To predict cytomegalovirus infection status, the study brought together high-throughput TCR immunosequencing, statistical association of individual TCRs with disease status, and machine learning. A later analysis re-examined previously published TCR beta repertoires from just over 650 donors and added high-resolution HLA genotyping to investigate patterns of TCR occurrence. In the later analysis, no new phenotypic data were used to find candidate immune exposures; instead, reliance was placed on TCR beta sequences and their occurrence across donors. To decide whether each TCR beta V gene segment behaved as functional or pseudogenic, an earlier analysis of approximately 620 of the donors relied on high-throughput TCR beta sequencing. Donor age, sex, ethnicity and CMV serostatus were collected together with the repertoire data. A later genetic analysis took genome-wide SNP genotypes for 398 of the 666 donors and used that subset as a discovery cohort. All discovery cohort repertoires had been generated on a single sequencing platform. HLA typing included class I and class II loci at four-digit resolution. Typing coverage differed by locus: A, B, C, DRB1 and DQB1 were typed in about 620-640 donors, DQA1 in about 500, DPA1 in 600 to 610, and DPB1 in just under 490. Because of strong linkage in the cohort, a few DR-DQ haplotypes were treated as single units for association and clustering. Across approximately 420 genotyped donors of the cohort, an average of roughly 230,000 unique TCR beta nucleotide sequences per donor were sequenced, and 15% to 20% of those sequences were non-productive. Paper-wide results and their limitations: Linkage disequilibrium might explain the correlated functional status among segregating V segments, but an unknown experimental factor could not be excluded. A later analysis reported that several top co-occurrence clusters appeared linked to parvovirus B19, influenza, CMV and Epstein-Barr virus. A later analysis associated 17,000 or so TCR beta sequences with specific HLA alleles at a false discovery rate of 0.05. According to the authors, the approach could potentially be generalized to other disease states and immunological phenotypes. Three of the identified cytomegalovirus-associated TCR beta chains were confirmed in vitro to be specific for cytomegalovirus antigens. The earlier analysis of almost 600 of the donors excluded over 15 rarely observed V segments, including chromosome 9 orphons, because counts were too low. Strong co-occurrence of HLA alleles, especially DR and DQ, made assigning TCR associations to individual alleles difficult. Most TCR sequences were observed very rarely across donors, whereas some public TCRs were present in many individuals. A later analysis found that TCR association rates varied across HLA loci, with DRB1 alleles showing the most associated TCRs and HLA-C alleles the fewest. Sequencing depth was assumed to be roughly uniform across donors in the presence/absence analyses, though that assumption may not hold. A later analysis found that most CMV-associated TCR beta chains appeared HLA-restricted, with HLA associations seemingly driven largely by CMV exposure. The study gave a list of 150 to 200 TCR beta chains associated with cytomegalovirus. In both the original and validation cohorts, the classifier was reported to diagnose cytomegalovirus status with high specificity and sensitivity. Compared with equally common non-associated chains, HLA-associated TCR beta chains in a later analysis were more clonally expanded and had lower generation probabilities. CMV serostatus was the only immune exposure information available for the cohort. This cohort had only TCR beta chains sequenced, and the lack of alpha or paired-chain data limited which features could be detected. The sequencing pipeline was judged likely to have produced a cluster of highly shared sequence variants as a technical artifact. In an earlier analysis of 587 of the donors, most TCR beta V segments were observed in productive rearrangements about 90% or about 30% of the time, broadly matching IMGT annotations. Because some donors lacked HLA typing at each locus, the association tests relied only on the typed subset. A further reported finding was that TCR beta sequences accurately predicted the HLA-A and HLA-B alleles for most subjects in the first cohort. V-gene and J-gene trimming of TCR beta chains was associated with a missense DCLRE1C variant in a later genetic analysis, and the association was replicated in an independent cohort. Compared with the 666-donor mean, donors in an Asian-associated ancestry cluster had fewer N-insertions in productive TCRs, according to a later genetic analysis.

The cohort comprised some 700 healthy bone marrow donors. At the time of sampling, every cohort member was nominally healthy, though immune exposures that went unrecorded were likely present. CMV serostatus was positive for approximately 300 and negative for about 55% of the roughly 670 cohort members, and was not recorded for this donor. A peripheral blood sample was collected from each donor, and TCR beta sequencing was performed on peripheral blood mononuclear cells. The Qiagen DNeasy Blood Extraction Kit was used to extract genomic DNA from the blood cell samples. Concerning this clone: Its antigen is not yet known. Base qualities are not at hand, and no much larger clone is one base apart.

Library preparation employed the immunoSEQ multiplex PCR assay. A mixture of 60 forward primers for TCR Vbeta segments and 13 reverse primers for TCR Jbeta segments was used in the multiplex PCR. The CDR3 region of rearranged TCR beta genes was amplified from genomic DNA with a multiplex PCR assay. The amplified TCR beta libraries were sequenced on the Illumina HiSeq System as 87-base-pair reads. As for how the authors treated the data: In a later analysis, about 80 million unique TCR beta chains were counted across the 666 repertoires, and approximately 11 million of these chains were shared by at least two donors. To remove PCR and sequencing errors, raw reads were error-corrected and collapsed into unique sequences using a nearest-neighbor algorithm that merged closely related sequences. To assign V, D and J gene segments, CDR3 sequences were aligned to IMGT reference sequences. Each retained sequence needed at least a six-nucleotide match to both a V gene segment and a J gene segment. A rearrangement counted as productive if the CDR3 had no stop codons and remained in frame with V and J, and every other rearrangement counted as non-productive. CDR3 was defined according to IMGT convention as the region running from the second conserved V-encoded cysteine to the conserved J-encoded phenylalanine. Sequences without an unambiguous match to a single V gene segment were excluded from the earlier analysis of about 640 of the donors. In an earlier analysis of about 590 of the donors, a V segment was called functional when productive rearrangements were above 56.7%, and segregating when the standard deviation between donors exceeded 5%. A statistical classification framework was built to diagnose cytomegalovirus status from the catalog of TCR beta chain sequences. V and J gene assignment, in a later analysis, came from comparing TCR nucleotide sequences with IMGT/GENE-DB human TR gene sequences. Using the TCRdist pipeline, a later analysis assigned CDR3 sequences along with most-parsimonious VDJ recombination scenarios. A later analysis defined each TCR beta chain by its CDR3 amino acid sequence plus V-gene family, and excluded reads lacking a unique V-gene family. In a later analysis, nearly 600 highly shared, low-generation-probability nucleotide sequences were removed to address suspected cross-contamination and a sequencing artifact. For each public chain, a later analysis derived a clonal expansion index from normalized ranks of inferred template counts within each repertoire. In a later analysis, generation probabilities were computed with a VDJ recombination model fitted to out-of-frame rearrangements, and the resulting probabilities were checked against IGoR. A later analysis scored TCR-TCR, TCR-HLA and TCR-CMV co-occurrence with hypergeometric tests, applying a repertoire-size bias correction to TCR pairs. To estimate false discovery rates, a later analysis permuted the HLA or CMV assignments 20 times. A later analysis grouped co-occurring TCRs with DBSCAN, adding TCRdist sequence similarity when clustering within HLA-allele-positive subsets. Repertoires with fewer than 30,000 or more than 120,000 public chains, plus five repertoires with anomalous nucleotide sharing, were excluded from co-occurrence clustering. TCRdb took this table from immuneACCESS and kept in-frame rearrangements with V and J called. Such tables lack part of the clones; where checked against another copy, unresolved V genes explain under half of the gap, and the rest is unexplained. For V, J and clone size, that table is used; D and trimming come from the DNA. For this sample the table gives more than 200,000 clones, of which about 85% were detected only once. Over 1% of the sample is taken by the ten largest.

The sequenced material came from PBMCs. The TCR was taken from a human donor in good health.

The sequence in DNA is TGCAGCGTCCGAAGGCGTGACGACTCCTACGAGCAGTACTTC. This sequence encodes CSVRRRDDSYEQYF. Recombination linked TRBV29-1 to TRBJ2-5; no D gene is confidently identified. The DNA matches TRBJ2-7 better at its end, which makes the J call doubtful. Looking up the germline V gene yields CDR1 SQVTM and CDR2 ANQGSEA. From its cysteine to its phenylalanine, the CDR3 spans 14 amino acids. Only CDR3 DNA remains: 42 bases, in frame from the first base.